A single count supports the clone carrying this T cell receptor (beta chain). The CDR3 has 11 amino acids. The ends were cut back, 6 bases at V and 8 bases at J, with 8 bases in the middle. Germline V CDR1 and CDR2: SGHAT, FQNNGV. These data originate in a study of T-cell memory formation after mild COVID-19. At the level of the study: Most TCR clusters belonged to a single donor.

The authors produced TCR alpha and TCR beta cDNA libraries with sample barcodes and UMIs by 5'RACE using constant-segment primers. One entry per CDR3 protein, called by TCRdb with MiXCR from the 5' RACE reads. The repertoire has a few hundred thousand distinct CDR3 sequences, approximately 21% of them found once; the top ten carry roughly 8.1%. The chain employs TRBV11-2 and TRBJ2-1, with D unclear. The sample comprised PBMCs or a T cell subset sorted from them (not recorded which). This clonotype originated in an adult woman who had mild COVID-19 (a few samples of this study predate the infection). Cell type and time point are not known. The CDR3 sequence: CASRRLDEQFF. CDR3 nucleotides: TGTGCCAGCAGACGCCTCGATGAGCAGTTCTTC.